This TCR beta chain was observed in a study of T cell clones after liver transplantation (dated by TCRdb to between 2018 and 2021). For the study in its entirety: The samples were obtained from ITN030ST, a randomized trial that attempted immunosuppression withdrawal within 2 years after liver transplantation. The study cohort included 8 liver transplant recipients, of whom 3 were classified as tolerant and 5 as non-tolerant. Subjects received no induction therapy and standard immunosuppression until randomization at 12-24 months post-transplant. Blood samples were collected pre-transplant, pre-randomization before withdrawal, and post-randomization after either full withdrawal or failed withdrawal. Tolerance was defined as complete immunosuppression withdrawal for at least one year with no rise in liver enzymes beyond twice the upper limit of normal. Donor-reactive T cell clones were identified by TCRbeta sequencing after a pre-transplant mixed lymphocyte reaction and then tracked in post-transplant blood. Third party-reactive TCRbeta sequences were also identified from pre-transplant MLRs to serve as an antigen-independent comparator for donor-reactive sequences. Three of the eight recipients were HCV-positive; the others were transplanted for non-autoimmune, non-viral indications.

At the junction V is shortened by 5 bases and J by 1 base, with 9 bases in between. Its CDR3 holds 13 amino acids, cysteine through phenylalanine. Only the CDR3 portion is preserved as DNA: 39 bases, with reading frame beginning at the first base. From the germline V gene, CDR1 is SGHDT and CDR2 is YYEEEE. A remark on this clone: Its antigen is still unknown. Nothing much larger sits one base from this clone, and base qualities are not available.

The full study reports these points: In 5 of 8 subjects, circulating donor-reactive CD4 TCRbeta sequences decreased significantly after transplant, regardless of tolerance or HCV status. After accounting for repertoire turnover, donor-reactive detection was significantly reduced in 7 of 8 subjects for CD4 and 8 of 8 for CD8. In two subjects, low numbers of available donor cells limited the measurable donor-reactive repertoire. Because allograft tissue specimens were not available, migration of donor-reactive T cells into the graft, rather than deletion, may have occurred. A greater decline was seen for donor-reactive sequences than for third party-reactive sequences, suggesting partial antigen-specific deletion unrelated to withdrawal success. Because of small, heterogeneous patient numbers and non-standardized post-transplant time points, the conclusions were only preliminary.

Thawed unstimulated PBMCs were stained for CD3, CD4 and CD8 and FACS-sorted into CD3+CD4+ and CD3+CD8+ populations. Randomization to immunosuppression withdrawal applied to every one of the 8 studied subjects. The Qiagen DNeasy Blood and Tissue Kit was used for isolation of genomic DNA. High-throughput TCRbeta CDR3 sequencing of frozen genomic DNA was performed by immunoSEQ, including PCR amplification, mapping, bias correction and internal controls. Turning to the authors' computational methods: Productive rearrangements were retained, and unique TCRbeta sequences were defined by the CDR3 nucleotide sequence together with the V and J gene. Donor-reactive sequences required at least 5-fold expansion in CFSE-low cells versus unstimulated pre-transplant cells and at least 0.01% frequency. Minimum frequency thresholds were set for each subject based on the unstimulated sample with the lowest template count, ensuring at least 90% detection power. Repertoire turnover was measured by Jensen-Shannon divergence between the top 1000 TCRbeta sequences post- and pre-transplant. Changes in detection of donor-reactive sequences were assessed with two-sided Fisher's exact tests. TCRdb re-hosts the immuneACCESS table, in-frame sequences only. Its copies lack some clones; in the studies checked, an unresolved V gene accounts for under half of them, and the cause for the rest is not known. That table furnishes V, J and clone size, whereas the DNA furnished D and trimming. The sample data list about 99,000 clones, and roughly 80% of these were observed just once. 2.5% to 3.5% of the sample rests with the top ten.

Sequenced material: CD4+ T cells from blood, taken roughly 50 months after liver transplant. The source is a human patient who received a liver transplant. After a transplant, some T cells may be of graft donor origin. This chain is built from TRBV5-6 and TRBJ2-5, and possibly TRBD1, on 6 matching bases. The DNA sequence is TGTGCCAGCAGAAAGGACAGCCAAGAGACCCAGTACTTC. Translated, this gives CASRKDSQETQYF.